This T cell receptor beta chain was captured by sequencing in a study of identical twins. There were only healthy Caucasians among the donors. MiXCR, applied by TCRdb to the 5' RACE reads, yields one record per CDR3 protein. The data hold over 500,000 distinct CDR3 sequences, with less than 25% observed a single time. Deletions cut 3 bases from V and 4 bases from J, with 15 bases between. The CDR3 runs 15 residues. CDR1 is LGHDT, CDR2 YNNKEL, per germline (reference sequence). This clonotype has a handful of counts. The antigen is undetermined. Study results and limitations: Out-of-frame TCR alpha sharing in monozygotic twins exceeded recombination model predictions.

These data were likewise used in another study, on T cells expressing NK-cell markers. As reported in that work: One of eight sequenced donors was HCMV-seronegative; the other seven were seropositive. For over five donors, the dominant NKG2C+ clonotypes made up roughly 1.0-7.0% of their CD8+ T cells.

The sequence derives from a young woman in good health. Sequences were obtained from CD4+ T cells sorted from blood. V usage is TRBV3-1 and J usage is TRBJ1-2; D gene ambiguous. This chain's CDR3 is CASSHGRHFGYGYTF. In DNA form, the CDR3 reads TGTGCCAGCAGCCATGGAAGGCATTTCGGCTATGGCTACACCTTC.